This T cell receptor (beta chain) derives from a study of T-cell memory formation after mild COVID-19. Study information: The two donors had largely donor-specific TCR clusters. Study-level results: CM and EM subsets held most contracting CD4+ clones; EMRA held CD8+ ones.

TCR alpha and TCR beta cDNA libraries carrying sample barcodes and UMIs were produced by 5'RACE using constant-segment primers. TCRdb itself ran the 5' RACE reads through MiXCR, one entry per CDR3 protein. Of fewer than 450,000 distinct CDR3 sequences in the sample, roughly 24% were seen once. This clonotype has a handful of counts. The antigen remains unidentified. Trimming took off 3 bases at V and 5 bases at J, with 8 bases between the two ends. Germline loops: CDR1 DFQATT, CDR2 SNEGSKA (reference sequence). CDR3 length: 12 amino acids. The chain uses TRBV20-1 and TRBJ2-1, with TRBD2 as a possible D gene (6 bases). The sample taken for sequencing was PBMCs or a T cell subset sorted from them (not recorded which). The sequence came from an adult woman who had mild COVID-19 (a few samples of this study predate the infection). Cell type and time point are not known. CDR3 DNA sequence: TGCAGTGCTAGGGGACTCAACAATGAGCAGTTCTTC. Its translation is CSARGLNNEQFF.